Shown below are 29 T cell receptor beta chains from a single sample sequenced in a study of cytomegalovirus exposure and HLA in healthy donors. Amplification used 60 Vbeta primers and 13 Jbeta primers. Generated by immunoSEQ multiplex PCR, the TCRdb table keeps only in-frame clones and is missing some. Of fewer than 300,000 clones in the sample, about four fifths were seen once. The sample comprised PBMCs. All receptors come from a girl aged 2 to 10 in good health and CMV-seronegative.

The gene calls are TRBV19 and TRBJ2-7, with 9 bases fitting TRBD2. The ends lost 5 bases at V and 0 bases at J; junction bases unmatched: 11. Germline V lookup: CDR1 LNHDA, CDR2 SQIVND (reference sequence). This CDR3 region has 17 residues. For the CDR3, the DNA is TGTGCCAGTAGTCCCCATAGCGGGGGTCTCCTCTCCTACGAGCAGTACTTC. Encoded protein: CASSPHSGGLLSYEQYF.

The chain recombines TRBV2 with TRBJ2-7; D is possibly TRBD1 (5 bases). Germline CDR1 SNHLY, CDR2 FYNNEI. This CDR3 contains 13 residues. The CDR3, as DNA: TGTGCACTACAGGATCATAGGGCCCACGAGCAGTACTTC. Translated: CALQDHRAHEQYF.

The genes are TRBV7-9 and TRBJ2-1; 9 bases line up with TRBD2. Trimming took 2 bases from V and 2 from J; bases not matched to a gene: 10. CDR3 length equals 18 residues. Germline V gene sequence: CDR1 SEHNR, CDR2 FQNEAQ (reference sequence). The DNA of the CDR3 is TGTGCCAGCAGCTTATCCCTAGCGGGGATGGGAACCTACAATGAGCAGTTCTTC. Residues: CASSLSLAGMGTYNEQFF.

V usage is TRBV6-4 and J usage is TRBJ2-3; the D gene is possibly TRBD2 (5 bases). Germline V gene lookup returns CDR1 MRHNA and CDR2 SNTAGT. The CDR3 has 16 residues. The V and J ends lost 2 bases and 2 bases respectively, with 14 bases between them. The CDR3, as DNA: TGTGCCAGCAGTGACGGTCCGGGGTATGACACAGATACGCAGTATTTT. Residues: CASSDGPGYDTDTQYF.

The CDR3: CASSDNLKGLQANYGYTF. In DNA form, the CDR3 reads TGTGCCAGCAGTGACAACTTAAAGGGACTCCAAGCTAACTATGGCTACACCTTC. The V call is TRBV6-4, the J call TRBJ1-2, with D possibly matching TRBD1 (5 bases). CDR1 is MRHNA, CDR2 SNTAGT, per germline. The CDR3 covers 18 residues. Trimming took 2 bases from V and 0 from J, leaving 19 bases between them.

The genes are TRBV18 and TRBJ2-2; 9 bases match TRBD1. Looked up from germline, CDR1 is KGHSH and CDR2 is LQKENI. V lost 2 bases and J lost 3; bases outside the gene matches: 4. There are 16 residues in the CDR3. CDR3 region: CASSPSGQGDTGELFF. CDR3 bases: TGTGCCAGCTCACCATCGGGACAGGGTGACACCGGGGAGCTGTTTTTT.

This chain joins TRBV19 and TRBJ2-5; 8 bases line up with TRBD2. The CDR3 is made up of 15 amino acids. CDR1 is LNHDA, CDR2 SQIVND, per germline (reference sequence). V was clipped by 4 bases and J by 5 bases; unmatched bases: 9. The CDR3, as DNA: TGTGCCAGTAGTAGGACGGAGCGGGAGATGGAGACCCAGTACTTC. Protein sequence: CASSRTEREMETQYF.

Here the CDR3 reads CASSLVCRASTPYSNQPQHF. The CDR3 DNA reads TGTGCCAGCAGCTTAGTTTGCAGGGCCTCAACACCCTATAGCAATCAGCCCCAGCATTTT. This chain links TRBV7-4 with TRBJ1-5; D is perhaps TRBD1 (5 bases). The V end lost 1 base, the J end lost 0 bases, and 22 bases lay between the germline ends. The CDR3 runs to 20 residues. CDR1 is SGHVT and CDR2 is SQSDAQ in the germline V gene.

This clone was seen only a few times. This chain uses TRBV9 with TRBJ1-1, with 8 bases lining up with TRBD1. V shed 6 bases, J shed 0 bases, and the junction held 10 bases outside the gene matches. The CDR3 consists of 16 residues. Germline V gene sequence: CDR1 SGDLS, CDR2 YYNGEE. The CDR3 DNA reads TGTGCCAGCAAAGGACAGGGAGATCTTGTGAACACTGAAGCTTTCTTT. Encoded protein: CASKGQGDLVNTEAFF.

CDR3 loop: CASSLQGIAYGYTF. Written as DNA, the CDR3 is TGTGCCAGCAGTTTACAGGGGATCGCATATGGCTACACCTTC. This chain links TRBV28 with TRBJ1-2; possibly TRBD1 for D (6 bases). This CDR3 contains 14 residues. CDR1 is MDHEN and CDR2 is SYDVKM in the germline V gene. V lost 2 bases and J lost 5, with 12 bases in between.

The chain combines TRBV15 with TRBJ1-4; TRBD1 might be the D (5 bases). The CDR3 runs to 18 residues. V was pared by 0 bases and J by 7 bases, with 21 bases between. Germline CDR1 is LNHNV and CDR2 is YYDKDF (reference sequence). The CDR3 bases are TGTGCCACCAGCAGAGAAGGAAGGGGCGCAGGTTTATTTGAAAAACTGTTTTTT. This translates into CATSREGRGAGLFEKLFF.

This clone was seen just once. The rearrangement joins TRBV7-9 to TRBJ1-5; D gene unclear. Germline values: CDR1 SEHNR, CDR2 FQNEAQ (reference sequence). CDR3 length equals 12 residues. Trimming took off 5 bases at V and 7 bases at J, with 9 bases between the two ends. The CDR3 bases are TGTGCCAGCAGCGAGGAACGGCAGCCCCAGCATTTT. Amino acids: CASSEERQPQHF.

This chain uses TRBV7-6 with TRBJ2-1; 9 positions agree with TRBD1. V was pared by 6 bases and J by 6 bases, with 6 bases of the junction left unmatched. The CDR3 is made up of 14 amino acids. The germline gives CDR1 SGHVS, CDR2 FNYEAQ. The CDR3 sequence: CASRDRGQGNEQFF. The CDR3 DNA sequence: TGTGCCAGCAGGGACAGGGGCCAAGGCAATGAGCAGTTCTTC. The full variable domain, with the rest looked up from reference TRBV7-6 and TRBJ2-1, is GAGVSQSPRYKVTKRGQDVALRCDPISGHVSLYWYRQALGQGPEFLTYFNYEAQQDKSGLPNDRFSAERPEGSISTLTIQRTEQRDSAMYRCASRDRGQGNEQFFGPGTRLTVL.

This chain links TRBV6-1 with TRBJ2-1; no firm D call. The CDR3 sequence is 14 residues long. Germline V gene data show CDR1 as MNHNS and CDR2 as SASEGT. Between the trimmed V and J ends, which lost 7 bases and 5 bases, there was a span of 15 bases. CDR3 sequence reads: CASTQWAFHNEQFF. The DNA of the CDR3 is TGTGCCAGCACCCAATGGGCTTTTCACAATGAGCAGTTCTTC.

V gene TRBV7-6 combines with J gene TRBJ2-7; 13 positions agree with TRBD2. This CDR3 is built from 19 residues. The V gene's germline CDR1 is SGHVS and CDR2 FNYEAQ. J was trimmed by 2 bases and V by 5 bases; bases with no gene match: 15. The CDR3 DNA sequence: TGTGCCAGCAGCCCACCCCCTGTCCCGGGACTAGCGGGACCCTACGAGCAGTACTTC. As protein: CASSPPPVPGLAGPYEQYF.

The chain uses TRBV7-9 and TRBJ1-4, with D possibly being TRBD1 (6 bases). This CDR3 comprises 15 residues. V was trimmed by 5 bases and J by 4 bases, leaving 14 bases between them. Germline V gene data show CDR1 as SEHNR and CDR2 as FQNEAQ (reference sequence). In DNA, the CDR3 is TGTGCCAGCAGCCTTTTAGGACAGATTAATGAAAAACTGTTTTTT. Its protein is CASSLLGQINEKLFF. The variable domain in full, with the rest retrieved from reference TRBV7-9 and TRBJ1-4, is DTGVSQNPRHKITKRGQNVTFRCDPISEHNRLYWYRQTLGQGPEFLTYFQNEAQLEKSRLLSDRFSAERPKGSFSTLEIQRTEQGDSAMYLCASSLLGQINEKLFFGSGTQLSVL.

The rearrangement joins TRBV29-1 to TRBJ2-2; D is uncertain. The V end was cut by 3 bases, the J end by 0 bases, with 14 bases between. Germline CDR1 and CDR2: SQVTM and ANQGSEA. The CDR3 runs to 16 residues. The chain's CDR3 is CSVEGLNSANTGELFF. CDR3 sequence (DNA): TGCAGCGTTGAGGGCCTCAACTCCGCGAACACCGGGGAGCTGTTTTTT.

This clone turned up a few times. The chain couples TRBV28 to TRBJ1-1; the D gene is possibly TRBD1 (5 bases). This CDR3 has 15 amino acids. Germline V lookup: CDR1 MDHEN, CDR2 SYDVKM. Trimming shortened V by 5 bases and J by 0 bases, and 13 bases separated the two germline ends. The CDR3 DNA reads TGTGCCAGCAGTCCCTCCCCGACAGTGAACACTGAAGCTTTCTTT. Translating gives CASSPSPTVNTEAFF. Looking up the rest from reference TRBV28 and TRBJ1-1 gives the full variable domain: DVKVTQSSRYLVKRTGEKVFLECVQDMDHENMFWYRQDPGLGLRLIYFSYDVKMKEKGDIPEGYSVSREKKERFSLILESASTNQTSMYLCASSPSPTVNTEAFFGQGTRLTVV.

CDR3 amino acids: CASITPRPGGRNQPQHF. CDR3 DNA: TGTGCCAGCATAACTCCCAGACCCGGAGGGCGCAATCAGCCCCAGCATTTT. The genes are TRBV28 and TRBJ1-5; D is unclear. V was trimmed by 7 bases and J by 2 bases, leaving 21 bases between them. This CDR3 spans 17 amino acids. Germline loops: CDR1 MDHEN, CDR2 SYDVKM.

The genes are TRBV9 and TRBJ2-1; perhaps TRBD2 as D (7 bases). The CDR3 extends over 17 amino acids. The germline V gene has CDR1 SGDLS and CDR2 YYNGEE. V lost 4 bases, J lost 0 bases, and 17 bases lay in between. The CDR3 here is CASSPRGGPSSYNEQFF. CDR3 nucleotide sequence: TGTGCCAGCAGCCCTAGGGGGGGCCCGAGCTCCTACAATGAGCAGTTCTTC. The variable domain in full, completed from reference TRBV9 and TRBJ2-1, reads DSGVTQTPKHLITATGQRVTLRCSPRSGDLSVYWYQQSLDQGLQFLIQYYNGEERAKGNILERFSAQQFPDLHSELNLSSLELGDSALYFCASSPRGGPSSYNEQFFGPGTRLTVL.

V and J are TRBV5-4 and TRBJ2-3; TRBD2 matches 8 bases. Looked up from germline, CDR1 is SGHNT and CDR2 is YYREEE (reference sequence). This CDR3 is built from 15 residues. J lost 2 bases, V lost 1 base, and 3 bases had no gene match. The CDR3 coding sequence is TGTGCCAGCAGCTTGCGAGCGGGGGCCACAGATACGCAGTATTTT. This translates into CASSLRAGATDTQYF.

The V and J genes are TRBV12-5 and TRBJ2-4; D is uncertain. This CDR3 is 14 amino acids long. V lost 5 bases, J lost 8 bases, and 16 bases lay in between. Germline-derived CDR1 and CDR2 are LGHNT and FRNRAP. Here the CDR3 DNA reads TGTGCTAGTGGTGACAAGGCTGCCGTGGACATTCAGTACTTC. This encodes CASGDKAAVDIQYF. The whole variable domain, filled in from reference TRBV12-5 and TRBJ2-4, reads DARVTQTPRHKVTEMGQEVTMRCQPILGHNTVFWYRQTMMQGLELLAYFRNRAPLDDSGMPKDRFSAEMPDATLATLKIQPSEPRDSAVYFCASGDKAAVDIQYFGAGTRLSVL.

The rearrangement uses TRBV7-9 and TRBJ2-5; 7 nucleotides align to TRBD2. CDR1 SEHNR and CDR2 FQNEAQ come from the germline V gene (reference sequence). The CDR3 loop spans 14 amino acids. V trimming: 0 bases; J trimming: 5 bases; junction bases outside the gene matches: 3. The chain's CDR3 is CASSLAWEGETQYF. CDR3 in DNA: TGTGCCAGCAGCTTAGCATGGGAGGGTGAGACCCAGTACTTC.

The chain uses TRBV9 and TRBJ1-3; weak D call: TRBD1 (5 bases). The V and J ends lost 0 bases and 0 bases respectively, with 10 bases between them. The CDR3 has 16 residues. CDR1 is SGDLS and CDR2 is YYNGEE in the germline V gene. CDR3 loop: CASSVAEGPSGNTIYF. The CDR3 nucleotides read TGTGCCAGCAGCGTAGCGGAGGGACCCTCTGGAAACACCATATATTTT.

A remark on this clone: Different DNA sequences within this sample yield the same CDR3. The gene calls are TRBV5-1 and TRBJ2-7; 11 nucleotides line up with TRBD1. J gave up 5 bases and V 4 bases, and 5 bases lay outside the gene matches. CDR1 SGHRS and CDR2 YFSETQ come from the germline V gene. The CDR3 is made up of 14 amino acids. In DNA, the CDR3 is TGCGCCAGCAGCACCGGACAGGGGGCGAACGAGCAGTACTTC. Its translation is CASSTGQGANEQYF.

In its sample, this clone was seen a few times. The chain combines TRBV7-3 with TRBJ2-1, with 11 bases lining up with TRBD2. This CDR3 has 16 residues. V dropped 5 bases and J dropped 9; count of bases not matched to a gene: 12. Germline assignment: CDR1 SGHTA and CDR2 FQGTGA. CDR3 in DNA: TGTGCCAGCAGCGGGACGACTAGCGGGGTATTCGGTGAGCAGTTCTTC. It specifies CASSGTTSGVFGEQFF.

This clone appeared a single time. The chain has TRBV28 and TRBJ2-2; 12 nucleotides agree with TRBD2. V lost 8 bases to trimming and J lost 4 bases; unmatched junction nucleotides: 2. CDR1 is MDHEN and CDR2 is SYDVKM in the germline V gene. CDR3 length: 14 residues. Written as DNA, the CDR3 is TGTGCCAGCTCTAGCGGGGGGGCCACCGGGGAGCTGTTTTTT. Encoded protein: CASSSGGATGELFF.

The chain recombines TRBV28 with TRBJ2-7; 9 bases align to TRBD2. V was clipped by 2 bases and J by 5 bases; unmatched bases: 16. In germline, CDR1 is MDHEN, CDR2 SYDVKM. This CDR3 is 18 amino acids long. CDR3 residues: CASSLRSAGGPERHEQYF. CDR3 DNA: TGTGCCAGCAGTTTAAGGTCGGCGGGAGGGCCCGAGAGGCACGAGCAGTACTTC. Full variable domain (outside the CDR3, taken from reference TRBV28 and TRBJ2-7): DVKVTQSSRYLVKRTGEKVFLECVQDMDHENMFWYRQDPGLGLRLIYFSYDVKMKEKGDIPEGYSVSREKKERFSLILESASTNQTSMYLCASSLRSAGGPERHEQYFGPGTRLTVT.

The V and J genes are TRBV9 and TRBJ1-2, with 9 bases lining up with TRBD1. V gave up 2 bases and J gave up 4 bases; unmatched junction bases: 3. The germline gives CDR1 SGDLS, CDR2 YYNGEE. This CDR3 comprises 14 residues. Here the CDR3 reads CASSVGQGFYGYTF. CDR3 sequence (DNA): TGTGCCAGCAGCGTGGGACAGGGCTTCTATGGCTACACCTTC.